These 16 T cell receptor beta chains share one sample of origin, sequenced in a study of blood T cell repertoires in COVID-19. TCRdb keeps only in-frame clones here, not all; method: immunoSEQ multiplex PCR. This sample has roughly 120,000 clones, with roughly 83% found just once. The specimen sequenced was peripheral blood. All receptors come from a woman aged 70 to 79 with acute or convalescent COVID-19.

This clone is a singleton in its sample. The V call is TRBV12-3 or TRBV12-4, the J call TRBJ2-7; tentative D call: TRBD1 (5 bases). Trimming took off 3 bases at V and 2 bases at J, with 8 bases between the two ends. The CDR3 consists of 13 residues. The CDR3 nucleotides read TGTGCCAGCAGTTTCACAGGAACCTACGAGCAGTACTTC. It is translated as CASSFTGTYEQYF.

This clone was counted a few times. The J gene is TRBJ2-1, the V gene TRBV18; perhaps TRBD2 as D (6 bases). The germline V and J ends were trimmed by 6 bases and 4 bases, with 16 bases remaining between them. This CDR3 is built from 15 residues. The germline gives CDR1 KGHSH, CDR2 LQKENI. The CDR3: CASSPQLGLYNEQFF. The DNA of the CDR3 is TGTGCCAGCTCCCCTCAGCTTGGACTATACAATGAGCAGTTCTTC.

This chain uses TRBV19 with TRBJ2-5; no clear D. The germline V gene encodes CDR1 LNHDA and CDR2 SQIVND (reference sequence). There are 13 residues in the CDR3. V shed 5 bases and J shed 4 bases, with 11 bases lying between them. CDR3 region: CASSFTTGETQYF. Written as DNA, the CDR3 is TGTGCCAGTAGTTTCACGACTGGAGAGACCCAGTACTTC. Full variable domain (outside the CDR3, taken from reference TRBV19 and TRBJ2-5): DGGITQSPKYLFRKEGQNVTLSCEQNLNHDAMYWYRQDPGQGLRLIYYSQIVNDFQKGDIAEGYSVSREKKESFPLTVTSAQKNPTAFYLCASSFTTGETQYFGPGTRLLVL.

The chain links TRBV3-1 (or the pseudogene TRBV3-2) to TRBJ2-7; TRBD1 matches at 7 bases. CDR1 and CDR2 from the germline V gene are LGHDT and YNNKEL (reference sequence). The V segment lost 1 base and the J segment 0 bases; nucleotides outside the gene matches: 3. This CDR3 is built from 15 residues. This CDR3 reads CASSQGDRRSYEQYF. The CDR3 coding sequence is TGTGCCAGCAGCCAAGGGGACAGACGCTCCTACGAGCAGTACTTC.

The genes are TRBV7-9 and TRBJ1-4; TRBD1 matches 9 bases. V was pared by 2 bases and J by 6 bases, with 10 bases of the junction left unmatched. The CDR3 runs 17 residues. The V gene's germline CDR1 is SEHNR and CDR2 FQNEAQ (reference sequence). This CDR3 is CASSLSLWTGDDEKLFF. The DNA of the CDR3 is TGTGCCAGCAGCTTATCTCTCTGGACAGGGGACGATGAAAAACTGTTTTTT.

The chain recombines TRBV19 with TRBJ1-1; the D is unclear. V lost 3 bases and J 8 bases, leaving 28 bases between the germline ends. CDR1 is LNHDA, CDR2 SQIVND, per germline (reference sequence). CDR3 length: 18 amino acids. The CDR3 nucleotides read TGTGCCAGTAGTATCCTACCACCTGGACTGCTATTTCAAGAGGAAGCTTTCTTT. Encoded protein: CASSILPPGLLFQEEAFF.

This clone was counted between two and nine times. The chain is built from TRBV28 and TRBJ2-7, with a possible D match to TRBD2 (5 bases). This CDR3 spans 12 amino acids. V lost 7 bases to trimming and J lost 3 bases, with 10 bases between them. Germline V gives CDR1 MDHEN, CDR2 SYDVKM. The CDR3 coding sequence is TGTGCCAGCACCTCTCGGGACTACGAGCAGTACTTC. It specifies CASTSRDYEQYF.

The sample holds one count of this clone. The chain joins TRBV5-1 to TRBJ2-1; TRBD1 aligns across 7 bases. This CDR3 is built from 16 residues. Germline CDR1 reads SGHRS; CDR2 reads YFSETQ. The V gene end was trimmed by 5 bases and the J gene end by 3 bases; junction bases not matched to a gene: 11. The CDR3 nucleotides read TGCGCCAGCAGAGAAGAGCCGGGACAGTTCTACAATGAGCAGTTCTTC. This sequence encodes CASREEPGQFYNEQFF.

This clone was seen more than once but under ten times. The gene calls are TRBV2 and TRBJ1-5, with D tentatively TRBD1 (6 bases). Germline values: CDR1 SNHLY, CDR2 FYNNEI. Trimming shortened V by 6 bases and J by 2 bases, and 14 bases separated the two germline ends. The CDR3 has 15 residues. CDR3 sequence (DNA): TGTGCCAGCAGAGGACAGTCGTATGGCAATCAGCCCCAGCATTTT. Protein sequence: CASRGQSYGNQPQHF.

This chain links TRBV24-1 with TRBJ1-2; D might be TRBD1 (6 bases). CDR1 KGHDR and CDR2 SFDVKD come from the germline V gene. V was cut by 7 bases and J by 4 bases, with 12 bases left in between. This CDR3 region has 13 residues. The CDR3, as DNA: TGTGCCACCAGCTCGGGACACCTCTATGGCTACACCTTC. As protein: CATSSGHLYGYTF.

The chain combines TRBV6-5 with TRBJ2-1, with TRBD2 as a possible D gene (7 bases). The CDR3 sequence is 16 residues long. Germline values: CDR1 MNHEY, CDR2 SVGAGI. V was cut by 4 bases and J by 4 bases, with 17 bases left in between. CDR3 bases: TGTGCCAGCAGTTCCCTGGGGGGCGGGGGTTACAATGAGCAGTTCTTC. Protein sequence: CASSSLGGGGYNEQFF.

The chain carries TRBV6-4 and TRBJ1-5; D ambiguous. This CDR3 spans 13 amino acids. Germline CDR1 is MRHNA and CDR2 is SNTAGT. V lost 2 bases and J 11 bases, leaving 13 bases between the germline ends. CDR3 in amino acids: CASSDVAGGAQHF. The CDR3 region has the DNA TGTGCCAGCAGTGACGTTGCCGGCGGGGCCCAGCATTTT.

This clone was counted a few times. The rearrangement links TRBV11-1 to TRBJ2-1; D not resolved. The length of the CDR3 is 13 residues. Looked up from germline, CDR1 is SGHAT and CDR2 is FQDESV (reference sequence). The V end was cut by 3 bases, the J end by 7 bases, with 10 bases between. CDR3: CASSFIVENEQFF. CDR3 bases: TGTGCCAGCAGCTTTATTGTAGAGAATGAGCAGTTCTTC.

The chain joins TRBV18 to TRBJ1-3; maybe TRBD1 (5 bases). V lost 3 bases and J 0 bases, leaving 6 bases between the germline ends. CDR3 length equals 14 residues. Germline values: CDR1 KGHSH, CDR2 LQKENI. This CDR3 reads CASSPDSSGNTIYF. CDR3 DNA sequence: TGTGCCAGCTCACCCGACAGCTCTGGAAACACCATATATTTT. The whole variable domain, filled in from reference TRBV18 and TRBJ1-3, reads NAGVMQNPRHLVRRRGQEARLRCSPMKGHSHVYWYRQLPEEGLKFMVYLQKENIIDESGMPKERFSAEFPKEGPSILRIQQVVRGDSAAYFCASSPDSSGNTIYFGEGSWLTVV.

The gene calls are TRBV7-6 and TRBJ2-3; maybe TRBD2 (5 bases). V was cut by 4 bases and J by 6 bases, with 17 bases left in between. CDR3 size: 15 residues. Germline CDR1 reads SGHVS; CDR2 reads FNYEAQ. The CDR3 is CASSSRRPPGDTQYF. In DNA, the CDR3 is TGTGCCAGCAGCTCTAGAAGACCCCCGGGGGATACGCAGTATTTT.

The chain is built from TRBV6-5 and TRBJ1-1; a possible D gene is TRBD1 (5 bases). V lost 5 bases and J lost 0, with 10 bases in between. The CDR3 has 14 amino acids. Per the germline V gene, CDR1 is MNHEY and CDR2 is SVGAGI. CDR3 nucleotides: TGTGCCAGCAGTCGCGACAGACTGAACACTGAAGCTTTCTTT. The encoded protein is CASSRDRLNTEAFF.